This TCR beta chain was profiled in a study of blood T cell repertoires in COVID-19. Across the whole study: COVID-19 samples collected from the United States, Italy and Spain covered acute and convalescent phases. T cells, B-cell-depleted T cells, or PBMCs provided the cDNA or gDNA that served as material.

This CDR3 is built from 13 residues. V was pared by 7 bases and J by 7 bases, with 13 bases between. Looked up from germline, CDR1 is MDHEN and CDR2 is SYDVKM. As processed by the authors: Quantification of nucleated cells was approximated via reference gene primer amplification. The data were produced by immunoSEQ multiplex PCR, yet TCRdb's version contains in-frame clones alone and is incomplete. The DNA gave D and trimming, while V, J and clone size come from that table. The sample records roughly 380,000 clones, about 91% being singletons. Seattle-derived patients entered the study during active infection and were followed longitudinally.

This TCR derives from a woman aged 40 to 50 with COVID-19, enrolled during active disease. Sequenced input: peripheral blood. The rearrangement uses TRBV28 and TRBJ1-4; perhaps TRBD1 as D (6 bases). For the CDR3, the DNA is TGTGCCAGCATGGGGGCATGGGGTGAAAAACTGTTTTTT. This encodes CASMGAWGEKLFF. Drawing the rest from reference TRBV28 and TRBJ1-4, the complete variable domain is DVKVTQSSRYLVKRTGEKVFLECVQDMDHENMFWYRQDPGLGLRLIYFSYDVKMKEKGDIPEGYSVSREKKERFSLILESASTNQTSMYLCASMGAWGEKLFFGSGTQLSVL.